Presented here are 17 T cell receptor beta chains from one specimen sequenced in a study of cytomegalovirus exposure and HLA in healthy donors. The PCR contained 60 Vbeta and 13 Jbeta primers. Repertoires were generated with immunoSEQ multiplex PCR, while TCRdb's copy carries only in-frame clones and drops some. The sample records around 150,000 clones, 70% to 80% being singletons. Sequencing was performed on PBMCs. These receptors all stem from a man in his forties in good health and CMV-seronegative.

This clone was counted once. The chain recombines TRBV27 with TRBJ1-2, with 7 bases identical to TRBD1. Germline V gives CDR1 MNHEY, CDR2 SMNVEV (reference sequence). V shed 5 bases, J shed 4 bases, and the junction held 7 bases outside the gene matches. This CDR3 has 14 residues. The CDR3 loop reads CASSLTGTVYGYTF. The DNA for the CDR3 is TGTGCCAGCAGTCTTACCGGGACAGTCTATGGCTACACCTTC.

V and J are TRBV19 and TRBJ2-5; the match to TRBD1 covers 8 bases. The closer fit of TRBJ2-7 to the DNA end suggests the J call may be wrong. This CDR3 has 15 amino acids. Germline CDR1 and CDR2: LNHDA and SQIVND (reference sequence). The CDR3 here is CASSIRPDRVAEQYF. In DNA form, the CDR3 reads TGTGCCAGTAGTATCAGGCCGGACAGGGTGGCCGAGCAGTACTTC.

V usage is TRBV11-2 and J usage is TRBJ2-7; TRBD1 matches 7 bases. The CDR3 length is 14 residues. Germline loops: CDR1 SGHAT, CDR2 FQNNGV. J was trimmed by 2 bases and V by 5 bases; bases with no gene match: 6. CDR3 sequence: CASSRRTGPYEQYF. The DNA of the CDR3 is TGTGCCAGCAGCAGAAGGACAGGTCCCTACGAGCAGTACTTC.

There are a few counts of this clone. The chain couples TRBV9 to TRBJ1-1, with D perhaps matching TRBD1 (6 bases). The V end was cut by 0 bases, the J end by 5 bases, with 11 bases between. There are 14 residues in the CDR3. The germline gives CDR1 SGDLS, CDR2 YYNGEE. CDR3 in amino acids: CASSVGRGTTEAFF. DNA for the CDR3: TGTGCCAGCAGCGTAGGCAGGGGAACGACTGAAGCTTTCTTT.

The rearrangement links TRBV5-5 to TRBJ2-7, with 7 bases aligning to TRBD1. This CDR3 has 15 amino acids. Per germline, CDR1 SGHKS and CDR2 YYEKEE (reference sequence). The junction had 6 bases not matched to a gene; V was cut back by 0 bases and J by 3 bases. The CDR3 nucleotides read TGTGCCAGCAGCTTGGGAGACAGGGTACGCTACGAGCAGTACTTC. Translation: CASSLGDRVRYEQYF.

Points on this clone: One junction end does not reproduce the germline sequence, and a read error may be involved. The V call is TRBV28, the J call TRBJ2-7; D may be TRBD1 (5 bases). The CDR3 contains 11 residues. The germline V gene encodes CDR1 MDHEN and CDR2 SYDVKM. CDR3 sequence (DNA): TGTGCCAGCAGAGGGGCGATGGGCGAGGACTTC. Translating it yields CASRGAMGEDF.

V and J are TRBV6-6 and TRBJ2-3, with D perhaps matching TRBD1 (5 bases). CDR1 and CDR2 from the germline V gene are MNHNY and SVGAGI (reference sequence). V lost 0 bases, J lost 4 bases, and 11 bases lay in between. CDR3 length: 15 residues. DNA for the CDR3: TGTGCCAGCAGTTACTCGTCGGTAGGGGCAGATACGCAGTATTTT. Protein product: CASSYSSVGADTQYF.

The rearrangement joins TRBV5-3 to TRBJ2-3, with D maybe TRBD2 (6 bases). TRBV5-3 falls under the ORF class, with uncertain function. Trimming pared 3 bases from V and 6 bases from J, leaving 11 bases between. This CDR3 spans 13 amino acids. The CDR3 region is CARSSCGGDTQYF. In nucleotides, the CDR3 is TGTGCCAGAAGCTCCTGTGGAGGGGATACGCAGTATTTT.

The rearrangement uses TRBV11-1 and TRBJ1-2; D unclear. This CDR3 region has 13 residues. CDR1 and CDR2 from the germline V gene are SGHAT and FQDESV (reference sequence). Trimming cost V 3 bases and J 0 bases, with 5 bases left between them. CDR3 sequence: CASSFITNYGYTF. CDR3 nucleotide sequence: TGTGCCAGCAGCTTCATCACTAACTATGGCTACACCTTC.

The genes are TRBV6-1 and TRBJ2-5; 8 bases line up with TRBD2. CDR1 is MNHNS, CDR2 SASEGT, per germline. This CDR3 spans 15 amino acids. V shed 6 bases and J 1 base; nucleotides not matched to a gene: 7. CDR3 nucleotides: TGTGCCAGCAGGGAGCGGGAGCGACCCCAAGAGACCCAGTACTTC. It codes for CASRERERPQETQYF.

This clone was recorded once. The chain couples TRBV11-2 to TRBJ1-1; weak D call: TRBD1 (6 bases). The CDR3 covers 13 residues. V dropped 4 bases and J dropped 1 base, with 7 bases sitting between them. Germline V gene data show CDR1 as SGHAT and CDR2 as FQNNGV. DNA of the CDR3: TGTGCCAGCAGCTCGGACAGGAACACTGAAGCTTTCTTT. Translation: CASSSDRNTEAFF.

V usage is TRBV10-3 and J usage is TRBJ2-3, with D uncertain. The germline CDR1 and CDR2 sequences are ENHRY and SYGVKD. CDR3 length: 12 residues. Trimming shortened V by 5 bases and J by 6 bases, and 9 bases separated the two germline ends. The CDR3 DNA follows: TGTGCCATCAGTCAGGCCCTGGATACGCAGTATTTT. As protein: CAISQALDTQYF.

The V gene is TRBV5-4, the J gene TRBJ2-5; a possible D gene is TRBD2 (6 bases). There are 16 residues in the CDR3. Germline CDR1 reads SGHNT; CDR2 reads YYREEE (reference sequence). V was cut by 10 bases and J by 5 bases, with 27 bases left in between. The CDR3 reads CAYSPRAGRGEETQYF. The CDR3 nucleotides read TGTGCCTACTCCCCCAGGGCGGGACGGGGCGAGGAGACCCAGTACTTC.

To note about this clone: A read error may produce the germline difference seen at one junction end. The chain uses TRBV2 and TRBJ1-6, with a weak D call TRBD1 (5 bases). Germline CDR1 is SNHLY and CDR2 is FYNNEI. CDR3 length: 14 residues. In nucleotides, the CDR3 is TGTGCCAGCAGTGAAAATTTCAGGGAATCACTCCTCCACTTT. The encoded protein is CASSENFRESLLHF.

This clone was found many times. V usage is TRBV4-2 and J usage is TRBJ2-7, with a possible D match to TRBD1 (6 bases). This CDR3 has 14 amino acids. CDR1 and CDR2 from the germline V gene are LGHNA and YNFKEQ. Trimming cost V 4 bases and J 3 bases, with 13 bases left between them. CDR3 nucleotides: TGTGCCAGCAGCCCGGGACAAGGGTACTACGAGCAGTACTTC. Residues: CASSPGQGYYEQYF.

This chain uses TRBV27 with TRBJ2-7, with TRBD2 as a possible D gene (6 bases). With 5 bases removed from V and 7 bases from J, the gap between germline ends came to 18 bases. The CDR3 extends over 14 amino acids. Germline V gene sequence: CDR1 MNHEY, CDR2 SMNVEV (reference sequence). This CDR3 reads CASSPGDLYTEQYF. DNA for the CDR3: TGTGCCAGCAGTCCGGGGGACTTATATACGGAGCAGTACTTC.

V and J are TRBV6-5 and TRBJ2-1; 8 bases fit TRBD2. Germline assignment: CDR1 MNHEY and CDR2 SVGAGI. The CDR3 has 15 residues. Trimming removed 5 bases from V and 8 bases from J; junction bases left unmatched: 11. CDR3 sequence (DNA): TGTGCCAGCAGTAGTCCCGGACTAGCCGTCGATGAGCAGTTCTTC. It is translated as CASSSPGLAVDEQFF.